These T cell receptor beta chains were read from a single sample in a study of T-cell reconstitution after alpha-beta-depleted transplantation in children. TCRdb itself ran the PCR reads through MiXCR, one entry per CDR3 protein. The sample holds around 380,000 distinct CDR3 sequences; about a tenth are singletons and the top ten take roughly 6%. The starting material was PBMCs from the stem cell graft donor, obtained from the stem cell graft. These receptors were taken from a human donor who donated a stem cell graft to a child with acute myeloid leukemia. Each CDR3 is given with its conserved first and last residue. A D gene is named only where the DNA matches it firmly. Clone size is stated in some rows and not others, as once, few, many or a class when expanded.

d_call: -
j_call: TRBJ2-7
v_call: TRBV7-6
clone_size: -
cdr3_nt: TGTGCCAGCAGCTCACATCAGACAGTCGGGTCCTACGAGCAGTACTTC
cdr3_aa: CASSSHQTVGSYEQYF

d_call: TRBD1
j_call: TRBJ2-7
v_call: TRBV29-1
clone_size: few
cdr3_nt: TGCAGCGTTGCGAGGCAGGGGGTCGAGCAGTACTTC
cdr3_aa: CSVARQGVEQYF

d_call: -
j_call: TRBJ2-1
v_call: TRBV7-9
clone_size: -
cdr3_nt: TGTGCCAGCAGCTCAATGGACTGGACTGAGCAGTTCTTC
cdr3_aa: CASSSMDWTEQFF

d_call: TRBD2
j_call: TRBJ2-3
v_call: TRBV29-1
clone_size: -
cdr3_nt: TGCAGCGTTCCCGCGTGGGGGGGGAGTAACACAGATACGCAGTATTTT
cdr3_aa: CSVPAWGGSNTDTQYF

d_call: -
j_call: TRBJ2-7
v_call: TRBV5-3
clone_size: -
cdr3_nt: TGCGCCAGGAGCTTGGCCGTGGGATCGTGGCAGTACTTC
cdr3_aa: CARSLAVGSWQYF

d_call: -
j_call: TRBJ1-2
v_call: TRBV29-1
clone_size: many
cdr3_nt: TGCAGCGTTGAAAGGAACCAGGTACGCGGCTACACCTTC
cdr3_aa: CSVERNQVRGYTF

d_call: TRBD2
j_call: TRBJ2-1
v_call: TRBV9
clone_size: many
cdr3_nt: TGTGCCAGCAGCGTAGTAGGGAGGGCGTTGGATGAGCAGTTCTTC
cdr3_aa: CASSVVGRALDEQFF

d_call: -
j_call: TRBJ1-5
v_call: TRBV12-3/TRBV12-4
clone_size: -
cdr3_nt: TGTGCCAGCAGCCCAGCGGACAGTAGCAATCAGCCCCAGCATTTT
cdr3_aa: CASSPADSSNQPQHF

d_call: -
j_call: TRBJ2-5
v_call: TRBV20-1
clone_size: -
cdr3_nt: TGCAGTGCTAGAGACGCACAGGGAAGCCAAGAGACCCAGTACTTC
cdr3_aa: CSARDAQGSQETQYF

d_call: -
j_call: TRBJ2-1
v_call: TRBV27
clone_size: -
cdr3_nt: TGTGCCAGCAGTTCTTCCACCCTCCTCTACAATGAGCAGTTCTTC
cdr3_aa: CASSSSTLLYNEQFF

d_call: TRBD1
j_call: TRBJ1-2
v_call: TRBV20-1
clone_size: -
cdr3_nt: TGCAGTGCTAGATCAGGGGGTTCAGGCTATGGCTACACCTTC
cdr3_aa: CSARSGGSGYGYTF

d_call: -
j_call: TRBJ2-1
v_call: TRBV18
clone_size: -
cdr3_nt: TGTGCCAGCTCACCACCGTTGAGGTCCTACAATGAGCAGTTCTTC
cdr3_aa: CASSPPLRSYNEQFF

d_call: TRBD2
j_call: TRBJ2-2
v_call: TRBV20-1
clone_size: many
cdr3_nt: TGCAGTGCTAGAGATGGGACTAGCGCTTACACCGGGGAGCTGTTTTTT
cdr3_aa: CSARDGTSAYTGELFF

d_call: -
j_call: TRBJ2-3
v_call: TRBV20-1
clone_size: many
cdr3_nt: TGCAGTGCTACTGGGGACCCAGATACGCAGTATTTT
cdr3_aa: CSATGDPDTQYF

d_call: -
j_call: TRBJ2-7
v_call: TRBV5-1
clone_size: many
cdr3_nt: TGCGCCAGCAGCTTGGAGAGTGGGCCAGACTACGAGCAGTACTTC
cdr3_aa: CASSLESGPDYEQYF

d_call: TRBD1
j_call: TRBJ2-5
v_call: TRBV20-1
clone_size: -
cdr3_nt: TGCAGTGCGCTCGGGACAGGGGTAGAGACCCAGTACTTC
cdr3_aa: CSALGTGVETQYF

d_call: -
j_call: TRBJ2-1
v_call: TRBV5-5
clone_size: many
cdr3_nt: TGTGCCAGCAGCTTTTACCTGCTGCTGACGGTCAATGAGCAGTTCTTC
cdr3_aa: CASSFYLLLTVNEQFF

d_call: TRBD2
j_call: TRBJ2-4
v_call: TRBV5-6
clone_size: many
cdr3_nt: TGTGCCAGCAGCTTGAAAGCTGGGGGGGAGGCCAAAAACATTCAGTACTTC
cdr3_aa: CASSLKAGGEAKNIQYF

d_call: -
j_call: TRBJ2-7
v_call: TRBV9
clone_size: few
cdr3_nt: TGTGCCAGCAGCGTCCACCGGGACACCAACGAGCAGTACTTC
cdr3_aa: CASSVHRDTNEQYF

d_call: TRBD1
j_call: TRBJ2-5
v_call: TRBV12-3/TRBV12-4
clone_size: many
cdr3_nt: TGTGCCAGCAGAACCCTGGACAGGGGCGGGGAGACCCAGTACTTC
cdr3_aa: CASRTLDRGGETQYF

d_call: TRBD2
j_call: TRBJ2-3
v_call: TRBV7-2
clone_size: -
cdr3_nt: TGTGCCAGCAGCCCAGGACTAGCGGATAGCACAGATACGCAGTATTTT
cdr3_aa: CASSPGLADSTDTQYF

d_call: TRBD2
j_call: TRBJ2-1
v_call: TRBV12-3/TRBV12-4
clone_size: many
cdr3_nt: TGTGCCAGCAGCCGGACCGGGACTAGCGGGGGGGTAGAGTTCTTC
cdr3_aa: CASSRTGTSGGVEFF

d_call: -
j_call: TRBJ1-2
v_call: TRBV18
clone_size: -
cdr3_nt: TGTGCCAGCTCACCAAGGGGTTCCGACGCATATGGCTACACCTTC
cdr3_aa: CASSPRGSDAYGYTF

d_call: -
j_call: TRBJ1-6
v_call: TRBV5-1
clone_size: few
cdr3_nt: TGCGCCAGCAGCCAGAGGGAGGGGTGGAATTCACCCCTCCACTTT
cdr3_aa: CASSQREGWNSPLHF

d_call: -
j_call: TRBJ2-1
v_call: TRBV5-1
clone_size: few
cdr3_nt: TGCGCCAGCAGCCCTGATCCATACAATGAGCAGTTCTTC
cdr3_aa: CASSPDPYNEQFF

d_call: -
j_call: TRBJ1-1
v_call: TRBV6-5
clone_size: -
cdr3_nt: TGTGCCAGCAGTTACTCTGCAAATATGAACACTGAAGCTTTCTTT
cdr3_aa: CASSYSANMNTEAFF

d_call: TRBD1
j_call: TRBJ2-2
v_call: TRBV7-8
clone_size: few
cdr3_nt: TGTGCCAGCAGCTTCGGGACAGTAAACATCGGGGAGCTGTTTTTT
cdr3_aa: CASSFGTVNIGELFF

d_call: -
j_call: TRBJ2-5
v_call: TRBV7-7
clone_size: few
cdr3_nt: TGTGCTAGCAGCCGACAGGTCCAAGAGACCCAGTACTTC
cdr3_aa: CASSRQVQETQYF

d_call: -
j_call: TRBJ2-5
v_call: TRBV2
clone_size: many
cdr3_nt: TGTGCCAGCAGGCTCCGGCTAGCGATGTACCAAGAGACCCAGTACTTC
cdr3_aa: CASRLRLAMYQETQYF

d_call: TRBD1
j_call: TRBJ1-2
v_call: TRBV4-2
clone_size: few
cdr3_nt: TGTGCCAGCAGCCAAGATCTGCCAGGGGGAAACCTCTATGGCTACACCTTC
cdr3_aa: CASSQDLPGGNLYGYTF

d_call: TRBD1
j_call: TRBJ2-5
v_call: TRBV29-1
clone_size: many
cdr3_nt: TGCAGCGTCACAGGGGACCAAGAGACCCAGTACTTC
cdr3_aa: CSVTGDQETQYF

d_call: TRBD1
j_call: TRBJ2-7
v_call: TRBV7-2
clone_size: few
cdr3_nt: TGTGCCAGCAGCTTCGATGGGGACAGCGCCTACGAGCAGTACTTC
cdr3_aa: CASSFDGDSAYEQYF

d_call: -
j_call: TRBJ1-1
v_call: TRBV4-1
clone_size: few
cdr3_nt: TGCGCCAGCAGCCGCTTGGAGGGATGGGCCCCGCCGAACACTGAAGCTTTCTTT
cdr3_aa: CASSRLEGWAPPNTEAFF

d_call: -
j_call: TRBJ1-3
v_call: TRBV6-1
clone_size: -
cdr3_nt: TGTGCCAGCAGACGCCGGACAGTTGGAGGAAACACCATATATTTT
cdr3_aa: CASRRRTVGGNTIYF

d_call: TRBD2
j_call: TRBJ2-5
v_call: TRBV10-3
clone_size: many
cdr3_nt: TGTGCCATCGGCGGGGGGCAAGAGACCCAGTACTTC
cdr3_aa: CAIGGGQETQYF

d_call: -
j_call: TRBJ2-3
v_call: TRBV7-3
clone_size: many
cdr3_nt: TGTGCCAGCAGCTTAAGTAACCCAGATACGCAGTATTTT
cdr3_aa: CASSLSNPDTQYF

d_call: -
j_call: TRBJ2-5
v_call: TRBV7-2
clone_size: few
cdr3_nt: TGTGCCAGCAGCTTATTACGAGAGACCCAGTACTTC
cdr3_aa: CASSLLRETQYF

d_call: -
j_call: TRBJ1-4
v_call: TRBV12-3/TRBV12-4
clone_size: few
cdr3_nt: TGTGCCAGCAGTTTAAGTCAGTTTAATGAAAAACTGTTTTTT
cdr3_aa: CASSLSQFNEKLFF

d_call: TRBD2
j_call: TRBJ2-1
v_call: TRBV20-1
clone_size: -
cdr3_nt: TGCAGTGCCGGGGGACTAGCGGGAGGGCCCCCCTACAATGAGCAGTTCTTC
cdr3_aa: CSAGGLAGGPPYNEQFF

d_call: -
j_call: TRBJ1-2
v_call: TRBV19
clone_size: -
cdr3_nt: TGTGCCAGTAGTATCGACGGCCCGTACTATGGCTACACCTTC
cdr3_aa: CASSIDGPYYGYTF

d_call: -
j_call: TRBJ2-6
v_call: TRBV4-3
clone_size: many
cdr3_nt: TGCGCCAGCAGCCAAGTCGTGGGGGGAGGCAACGTCCTGACTTTC
cdr3_aa: CASSQVVGGGNVLTF

d_call: TRBD1
j_call: TRBJ1-5
v_call: TRBV12-3/TRBV12-4
clone_size: -
cdr3_nt: TGTGCCAGCAGCCATGCATTGGACAGGGAGGACAATCAGCCCCAGCATTTT
cdr3_aa: CASSHALDREDNQPQHF

d_call: -
j_call: TRBJ2-5
v_call: TRBV12-3/TRBV12-4
clone_size: few
cdr3_nt: TGTGCCAGCAGTTTACGGGGAGGCATGCGAGAGACCCAGTACTTC
cdr3_aa: CASSLRGGMRETQYF

d_call: -
j_call: TRBJ2-1
v_call: TRBV3-1
clone_size: -
cdr3_nt: TGTGCCAGCAGCCGGAGCCCGCCCAATGAGCAGTTCTTC
cdr3_aa: CASSRSPPNEQFF

d_call: TRBD1
j_call: TRBJ1-2
v_call: TRBV20-1
clone_size: many
cdr3_nt: TGCAGTGCTAGAGGGGAGACAGGGCGCGCCTACACCTTC
cdr3_aa: CSARGETGRAYTF

d_call: TRBD2
j_call: TRBJ2-7
v_call: TRBV20-1
clone_size: few
cdr3_nt: TGCAGTGCTGTGGGGTCGGCGGGAGGCTACTCCTACGAGCAGTACTTC
cdr3_aa: CSAVGSAGGYSYEQYF

d_call: TRBD1
j_call: TRBJ2-5
v_call: TRBV20-1
clone_size: -
cdr3_nt: TGCAGTGCCCGGGACAGGCGAAACCAAGAGACCCAGTACTTC
cdr3_aa: CSARDRRNQETQYF

d_call: -
j_call: TRBJ1-2
v_call: TRBV7-9
clone_size: few
cdr3_nt: TGTGCCAGCAGCTTAGTGATCCAGACCTATGGCTACACCTTC
cdr3_aa: CASSLVIQTYGYTF

d_call: TRBD1
j_call: TRBJ1-5
v_call: TRBV20-1
clone_size: few
cdr3_nt: TGCAGTGCTAGAGACGGACAGGGCTCTCATCAGCCCCAGCATTTT
cdr3_aa: CSARDGQGSHQPQHF

d_call: -
j_call: TRBJ2-7
v_call: TRBV15
clone_size: few
cdr3_nt: TGTGCCACCAGCGCCCGCGGCTACGAGCAGTACTTC
cdr3_aa: CATSARGYEQYF

d_call: -
j_call: TRBJ2-3
v_call: TRBV7-8
clone_size: few
cdr3_nt: TGTGCCAGCGCGCCCTGGGGCAGGGGCACAGATACGCAGTATTTT
cdr3_aa: CASAPWGRGTDTQYF

d_call: -
j_call: TRBJ2-4
v_call: TRBV7-2
clone_size: -
cdr3_nt: TGTGCCAGCAGCTTCGACAGAATTATAAACATTCAGTACTTC
cdr3_aa: CASSFDRIINIQYF

d_call: -
j_call: TRBJ1-1
v_call: TRBV6-1
clone_size: -
cdr3_nt: TGTGCCAGCAGTGTTCAGTTACAGGGAGGGACTGAAGCTTTCTTT
cdr3_aa: CASSVQLQGGTEAFF

d_call: -
j_call: TRBJ2-5
v_call: TRBV20-1
clone_size: few
cdr3_nt: TGCAGTGCGGCCGGGGAAAAGGAGACCCAGTACTTC
cdr3_aa: CSAAGEKETQYF

d_call: TRBD1
j_call: TRBJ1-1
v_call: TRBV5-1
clone_size: -
cdr3_nt: TGCGCCAGCAGCTGGGGACAGGGAATCGAAGCTTTCTTT
cdr3_aa: CASSWGQGIEAFF

d_call: -
j_call: TRBJ2-3
v_call: TRBV7-2
clone_size: many
cdr3_nt: TGTGCCAGCAGCCCCGGGACACCCTTCACAGATACGCAGTATTTT
cdr3_aa: CASSPGTPFTDTQYF

d_call: TRBD2
j_call: TRBJ2-5
v_call: TRBV10-3
clone_size: few
cdr3_nt: TGTGCCATCAGTGAGGGAACTATAGCGGGAGGGCCCCAAGAGACCCAGTACTTC
cdr3_aa: CAISEGTIAGGPQETQYF